This TCR beta chain was sequenced in a study of OX40 agonist ivuxolimab in advanced cancers. Study at large: More than 35% of patients had received prior checkpoint inhibitor therapy.

Here immunoSEQ multiplex PCR was the method, and the copy in TCRdb shows in-frame clones only, minus some. The sample shows some 89,000 clones, around four fifths of them seen only once. Drawing of blood for sampling happened at baseline, at cycle 4 day 1, and at cycle 7 day 1. Study-level results: Both blood CD4+ and CD8+ T cells showed clonal growth by week 6 at 0.1 to 3.0 mg/kg.

About this clone: Its target is unknown.

The clonotype was recovered from an adult with an advanced solid tumor such as melanoma, head and neck, liver or kidney cancer. This material consisted of CD4+ or CD8+ T cells sorted from blood, taken in a trial of the OX40 agonist ivuxolimab.

CDR3 nucleotide sequence: TGTGCCAGCAGTTTAAGAATGGAATGGGGGGGGCTCTACGAGCAGTACTTC. This gives the protein CASSLRMEWGGLYEQYF. The rearrangement joins TRBV27 to TRBJ2-7, with D possibly being TRBD2 (7 bases). Germline V lookup: CDR1 MNHEY, CDR2 SMNVEV (reference sequence). The CDR3 contains 17 residues. The V end was cut by 2 bases, the J end by 3 bases, with 20 bases between.